The 10 T cell receptor beta chains below come from one sample, sequenced in a study of CD8+ T cells in alopecia areata. Sequencing templates came from extracted RNA that was reverse transcribed into cDNA. Data came from immunoSEQ multiplex PCR; TCRdb stores just in-frame clones and leaves some out. Among 150,000 to 200,000 clones listed, approximately 59% were seen once. The input for sequencing was CD4+ T cells sorted from blood, taken at week 0. These receptors were obtained from a human donor with alopecia areata.

The chain recombines TRBV14 with TRBJ2-5; no firm D call. This CDR3 comprises 11 residues. Trimming shortened V by 1 base and J by 7 bases, and 4 bases separated the two germline ends. Germline V lookup: CDR1 SGHDN, CDR2 FVKESK. The CDR3 loop reads CASSQGATQYF. The CDR3 DNA sequence: TGTGCCAGCAGCCAAGGGGCGACCCAGTACTTC.

The chain is built from TRBV4-2 and TRBJ1-3; D is uncertain. This CDR3 is 16 amino acids long. Germline assignment: CDR1 LGHNA and CDR2 YNFKEQ. V shed 0 bases and J shed 3 bases, with 12 bases lying between them. The DNA for the CDR3 is TGTGCCAGCAGCCAAGATGGAGCCCTGAGTGGAAACACCATATATTTT. Its translation is CASSQDGALSGNTIYF.

This clone was detected only once. This chain uses TRBV6-1 with TRBJ2-4; a weak D match, TRBD1 (6 bases). The CDR3 length is 15 residues. The germline V gene encodes CDR1 MNHNS and CDR2 SASEGT. V was shortened by 3 bases and J by 6 bases, with 15 bases between the two germline ends. CDR3 sequence (DNA): TGTGCCAGCAGTGATTACCGGGACAACGCAAACATTCAGTACTTC. This sequence encodes CASSDYRDNANIQYF.

The chain links TRBV6-5 to TRBJ1-2, with D hard to call. Germline V gene lookup returns CDR1 MNHEY and CDR2 SVGAGI. The CDR3 is 13 residues long. V lost 6 bases and J lost 6, with 14 bases in between. CDR3 region: CASRLGESNGYTF. As DNA, the CDR3 is TGTGCCAGCAGGCTCGGGGAGTCGAATGGCTACACCTTC.

DNA of the CDR3: TGTGCCAGCAGACAGGGGGGGCCGACCGGGGAGCTGTTTTTT. Protein sequence: CASRQGGPTGELFF. This chain uses TRBV6-5 with TRBJ2-2; D perhaps matches TRBD1 (8 bases). The CDR3 has 14 residues. Germline CDR1 reads MNHEY; CDR2 reads SVGAGI. V gave up 6 bases and J gave up 5 bases, with 13 bases separating them.

This clone was counted between two and nine times. V and J are TRBV2 and TRBJ2-7; D not resolved. Per germline, CDR1 SNHLY and CDR2 FYNNEI. Deletions cut 2 bases from V and 2 bases from J, with 10 bases between. CDR3 size: 14 residues. CDR3 amino acids: CASSEPGPPYEQYF. CDR3 nucleotide sequence: TGTGCCAGCAGTGAACCGGGCCCACCCTACGAGCAGTACTTC.

This chain joins TRBV6-5 and TRBJ2-5; a possible D gene is TRBD1 (6 bases). The DNA matches TRBJ2-7 better at its end, which makes the J call doubtful. CDR1 is MNHEY and CDR2 is SVGAGI in the germline V gene. The CDR3 is made up of 14 amino acids. The CDR3 sequence: CASSRDRSSYEQYF. In nucleotides, the CDR3 is TGTGCCAGCAGTCGAGACAGGAGCTCCTACGAGCAGTACTTC.

The chain has TRBV21-1 and TRBJ1-6. TRBV21-1 is noted as a pseudogene. CDR3 length: 10 amino acids. CDR3 nucleotide sequence: TGTGCCAGCAGCAATGCATCCCTCCACTTT. Its protein is CASSNASLHF.

A note on this clone: Other DNA sequences within the sample encode an identical CDR3. This chain's CDR3 is CASSLVDSYEQYF. The CDR3 bases are TGTGCCAGCAGCTTGGTCGACTCCTACGAGCAGTACTTC. The chain recombines TRBV5-6 with TRBJ2-7; D gene unclear. Germline-derived CDR1 and CDR2 are SGHDT and YYEEEE. The CDR3 runs 13 residues. Trimming took 0 bases from V and 0 from J, leaving 4 bases between them. Drawing the rest from reference TRBV5-6 and TRBJ2-7, the complete variable domain is DAGVTQSPTHLIKTRGQQVTLRCSPKSGHDTVSWYQQALGQGPQFIFQYYEEEERQRGNFPDRFSGHQFPNYSSELNVNALLLGDSALYLCASSLVDSYEQYFGPGTRLTVT.

The V and J genes are TRBV6-1 and TRBJ2-1; the D is unclear. The CDR3 spans 13 residues. CDR1 is MNHNS, CDR2 SASEGT, per germline. V was clipped by 9 bases and J by 3 bases, with 12 bases between them. CDR3 DNA: TGTGCCAGTACTCCAGACATCTACAATGAGCAGTTCTTC. It is translated as CASTPDIYNEQFF.